What follows are 16 T cell receptor beta chains derived from one specimen sequenced in a study of response to subunit inactivated influenza vaccine. Via MiXCR, TCRdb re-called the RT-PCR reads, giving one row per CDR3 protein. In the table there are approximately 200,000 distinct CDR3 sequences, 13% to 15% of which are singletons. Sequences were derived from CD8+ T cells sorted from PBMCs, sampled around 5 days after vaccination. These receptors all stem from a man aged 45 to 65 who received an inactivated influenza vaccine.

In its sample, this clonotype was seen a few times. The chain combines TRBV7-9 with TRBJ2-7; D remains ambiguous. Germline lookup yields CDR1 SEHNR and CDR2 FQNEAQ (reference sequence). V was clipped by 4 bases and J by 5 bases, with 9 bases between them. The CDR3 covers 12 residues. For the CDR3, the DNA is TGTGCCAGCAGCTCCAACTCGAACGAGCAGTACTTC. Encoded protein: CASSSNSNEQYF.

This clonotype was detected a few times. The genes are TRBV12-3 or TRBV12-4 and TRBJ2-1, with 9 bases fitting TRBD2. V dropped 6 bases and J dropped 7; count of bases not matched to a gene: 7. The CDR3 covers 14 residues. CDR3 sequence: CASRRGGAFNEQFF. For the CDR3, the DNA is TGTGCCAGCAGACGCGGGGGGGCGTTTAATGAGCAGTTCTTC.

The J gene is TRBJ2-1, the V gene TRBV20-1, with 10 positions matching TRBD2. V dropped 3 bases and J dropped 0; count of bases not matched to a gene: 8. In germline, CDR1 is DFQATT, CDR2 SNEGSKA (reference sequence). The CDR3 is 17 amino acids. The CDR3 protein is CSASFLAGARSYNEQFF. The CDR3 DNA reads as TGCAGTGCTAGTTTTCTAGCGGGGGCCCGCTCCTACAATGAGCAGTTCTTC.

This clonotype was found many times. The chain couples TRBV20-1 to TRBJ2-2; D may be TRBD1 (5 bases). The germline V gene encodes CDR1 DFQATT and CDR2 SNEGSKA (reference sequence). The CDR3 sequence is 14 residues long. The V and J ends lost 0 bases and 6 bases respectively, with 11 bases between them. As DNA, the CDR3 is TGCAGTGCTAGAGAGGCAGGGAAGGCCGGGGAGCTGTTTTTT. Amino acid sequence: CSAREAGKAGELFF.

In its sample, this clonotype was seen a few times. The chain links TRBV12-3 or TRBV12-4 to TRBJ2-1; 10 nucleotides agree with TRBD2. CDR3 length: 15 amino acids. Trimming at V came to 6 bases and at J to 7 bases, leaving 9 bases not matched to a gene. CDR3 loop: CASSPSGGAANEQFF. Written as DNA, the CDR3 is TGTGCCAGCAGCCCCAGCGGGGGGGCCGCAAATGAGCAGTTCTTC.

A few counts support this clonotype. The chain couples TRBV20-1 to TRBJ2-7, with 8 bases that match TRBD2. Germline CDR1 DFQATT, CDR2 SNEGSKA (reference sequence). The CDR3 is 13 residues long. The ends lost 5 bases at V and 4 bases at J; junction bases unmatched: 7. In nucleotides, the CDR3 is TGCAGTGCTGTAAGCGGGAGCTCGTACGAGCAGTACTTC. Translation gives CSAVSGSSYEQYF.

The CDR3 region has the DNA TGTGCCAGCAAATGGGGACAGGCCTACAATGAGCAGTTCTTC. Translation: CASKWGQAYNEQFF. The chain uses TRBV27 and TRBJ2-1; 8 bases align to TRBD1. V lost 7 bases to trimming and J lost 2 bases; unmatched junction nucleotides: 4. The CDR3 spans 14 residues. The germline gives CDR1 MNHEY, CDR2 SMNVEV (reference sequence).

This clonotype has a count of ten or more. The chain joins TRBV6-2 or TRBV6-3 to TRBJ2-7, with D possibly being TRBD2 (6 bases). V shed 7 bases and J shed 4 bases, with 17 bases lying between them. This CDR3 is 14 amino acids long. CDR1 and CDR2 from the germline V gene are MNHEY and SVGEGT. CDR3 residues: CASTEAGSGYEQYF. The CDR3 coding sequence is TGTGCCAGCACCGAGGCGGGATCAGGGTACGAGCAGTACTTC.

This chain links TRBV7-3 with TRBJ2-7; 7 bases agree with TRBD2. CDR3 size: 13 residues. From germline, CDR1 is SGHTA and CDR2 FQGTGA. V was pared by 3 bases and J by 3 bases, with 2 bases of the junction left unmatched. The CDR3 DNA is TGTGCCAGCAGCTTTTCGGGGGGCTACGAGCAGTACTTC. This codes for CASSFSGGYEQYF.

Worth noting for this clonotype: Sequence at one end of the junction differs from germline and may be a read error. The rearrangement uses TRBV27 and TRBJ2-1; TRBD2 matches 9 bases. The germline V gene has CDR1 MNHEY and CDR2 SMNVEV (reference sequence). This CDR3 spans 17 amino acids. CDR3 DNA sequence: TGTGCCAGCAGTGTATCAATCGGGACTAGCAACGGTAATGAGCAGTTCTTC. Translation: CASSVSIGTSNGNEQFF.

The chain is built from TRBV7-2 and TRBJ2-7; perhaps TRBD1 as D (6 bases). Trimming pared 3 bases from V and 0 bases from J, leaving 12 bases between. The CDR3 has 15 amino acids. The germline V gene encodes CDR1 SGHTA and CDR2 FQGNSA. CDR3 DNA: TGTGCCAGCAGCTTGTATGGGACACTCTCCTACGAGCAGTACTTC. Its protein is CASSLYGTLSYEQYF.

The chain is built from TRBV5-1 and TRBJ2-7, with 7 bases identical to TRBD2. The trim removed 0 bases at V and 5 bases at J, leaving 5 bases unmatched. Germline V gene sequence: CDR1 SGHRS, CDR2 YFSETQ. CDR3 length: 14 residues. CDR3 protein: CASSLAGGRDEQYF. CDR3 DNA sequence: TGCGCCAGCAGCTTGGCGGGGGGTCGGGACGAGCAGTACTTC.

The chain employs TRBV9 and TRBJ2-1, with 7 bases aligning to TRBD2. This CDR3 spans 14 amino acids. Germline V CDR1 and CDR2: SGDLS, YYNGEE. V lost 4 bases and J lost 4; bases outside the gene matches: 5. The CDR3 is CASSQPGGYNEQFF. For the CDR3, the DNA is TGTGCCAGCAGCCAGCCGGGGGGATACAATGAGCAGTTCTTC. The variable domain in full, with the rest retrieved from reference TRBV9 and TRBJ2-1, is DSGVTQTPKHLITATGQRVTLRCSPRSGDLSVYWYQQSLDQGLQFLIQYYNGEERAKGNILERFSAQQFPDLHSELNLSSLELGDSALYFCASSQPGGYNEQFFGPGTRLTVL.

This clonotype was recorded at least ten times. The chain carries TRBV15 and TRBJ1-1; D possibly corresponds to TRBD1 (6 bases). CDR3 length equals 15 residues. V gave up 0 bases and J gave up 3 bases, with 11 bases separating them. CDR1 and CDR2 (germline): LNHNV, YYDKDF (reference sequence). The CDR3: CATSRDLAGDTEAFF. In DNA form, the CDR3 reads TGTGCCACCAGCAGAGACCTCGCAGGGGACACTGAAGCTTTCTTT.

The rearrangement joins TRBV7-2 to TRBJ1-1, with TRBD1 matching 8 bases. Trimming took 5 bases from V and 4 from J; bases not matched to a gene: 6. CDR1 and CDR2 (germline): SGHTA, FQGNSA. The CDR3 sequence is 14 residues long. The DNA for the CDR3 is TGTGCCAGCAGCCCAACGACAGGGGTCACTGAAGCTTTCTTT. It encodes CASSPTTGVTEAFF.

This clonotype was counted ten times or more. The V gene is TRBV2, the J gene TRBJ2-1; a possible D gene is TRBD2 (7 bases). The CDR3 loop spans 15 amino acids. Germline-derived CDR1 and CDR2 are SNHLY and FYNNEI. With 10 bases removed from V and 7 bases from J, the gap between germline ends came to 23 bases. The CDR3 DNA is TGTGCCACGTTAATAAGGGGGGGGCCGAGTAATGAGCAGTTCTTC. Translation: CATLIRGGPSNEQFF.